Shown below are 31 T cell receptor beta chains from a single sample sequenced in a study of blood T cell repertoires in COVID-19. Profiled with immunoSEQ multiplex PCR; TCRdb holds only in-frame clones, not every one. Of about 110,000 clones listed, 76% are singletons. The sequenced material came from peripheral blood. These receptors were obtained from a man older than 75 with COVID-19, enrolled during active disease.

The chain combines TRBV10-3 with TRBJ2-1; 15 nucleotides agree with TRBD2. The CDR3 totals 20 residues. Trimming removed 4 bases from V and 0 bases from J; junction bases left unmatched: 10. CDR1 is ENHRY and CDR2 is SYGVKD in the germline V gene. The CDR3 reads CAISVHSGTSGRSSYNEQFF. CDR3 coding DNA: TGTGCCATCAGTGTCCACTCCGGGACTAGCGGGAGGTCCTCCTACAATGAGCAGTTCTTC.

The V gene is TRBV11-2, the J gene TRBJ2-3, with TRBD1 matching over 8 bases. The CDR3 runs 14 residues. J gave up 4 bases and V 4 bases, and 4 bases lay outside the gene matches. The germline V gene has CDR1 SGHAT and CDR2 FQNNGV. CDR3 sequence reads: CASSSDRVPDTQYF. In nucleotides, the CDR3 is TGTGCCAGCAGCTCGGACAGGGTTCCAGATACGCAGTATTTT.

This chain links TRBV29-1 with TRBJ2-5; no definite D call. Trimming took off 3 bases at V and 0 bases at J, with 8 bases between the two ends. Germline V gives CDR1 SQVTM, CDR2 ANQGSEA. The length of the CDR3 is 13 residues. The chain's CDR3 is CSVDPQYQETQYF. The CDR3 DNA is TGCAGCGTTGATCCTCAGTACCAAGAGACCCAGTACTTC.

The V and J genes are TRBV6-2 or TRBV6-3 and TRBJ1-1, with TRBD1 as a possible D gene (6 bases). The CDR3 runs 16 residues. CDR1 MNHEY and CDR2 SVGEGT come from the germline V gene. V lost 0 bases and J lost 3, with 14 bases in between. CDR3 nucleotides: TGTGCCAGCAGTTACTCTCAGGGGATATATGACACTGAAGCTTTCTTT. Translation gives CASSYSQGIYDTEAFF.

The genes are TRBV2 and TRBJ2-3, with 9 bases fitting TRBD2. The trim removed 4 bases at V and 4 bases at J, leaving 3 bases unmatched. The CDR3 extends over 14 amino acids. Germline V CDR1 and CDR2: SNHLY, FYNNEI. The CDR3 sequence is CASSVEREADTQYF. The CDR3 nucleotides are TGTGCCAGCAGTGTTGAGCGGGAGGCAGATACGCAGTATTTT.

The chain couples TRBV7-2 to TRBJ2-7; TRBD1 might be the D (6 bases). Germline CDR1 SGHTA, CDR2 FQGNSA. Trimming stripped 2 bases from V and 2 bases from J, with 10 bases between. This CDR3 has 14 residues. CDR3 amino acids: CASSLQGSPYEQYF. CDR3 in DNA: TGTGCCAGCAGCTTACAGGGGAGTCCCTACGAGCAGTACTTC.

This clone was recorded only once. The chain employs TRBV27 and TRBJ2-7, with 8 bases fitting TRBD2. In germline, CDR1 is MNHEY, CDR2 SMNVEV (reference sequence). Trimming cost V 0 bases and J 3 bases; bases outside gene matches: 7. The CDR3 extends over 16 amino acids. DNA for the CDR3: TGTGCCAGCAGTTTATCGGCCGGGGGGGCCCACTACGAGCAGTACTTC. The encoded protein is CASSLSAGGAHYEQYF.

The sample holds one count of this clone. This chain connects TRBV19 to TRBJ2-2; possibly TRBD2 for D (6 bases). Looked up from germline, CDR1 is LNHDA and CDR2 is SQIVND (reference sequence). Trimming took 6 bases from V and 4 from J, leaving 9 bases between them. This CDR3 has 13 amino acids. The CDR3 nucleotides are TGTGCCAGTAGCAGGAGGGGCACCGGGGAGCTGTTTTTT. It encodes CASSRRGTGELFF.

This clone was seen more than once but under ten times. V gene TRBV29-1 combines with J gene TRBJ2-5, with 7 nucleotides matching TRBD1. CDR3 length: 15 residues. Germline V gives CDR1 SQVTM, CDR2 ANQGSEA. J lost 5 bases, V lost 3 bases, and 12 bases had no gene match. CDR3 DNA sequence: TGCAGCGTTGATGTAGGAAACAGGGGAAGGGAGACCCAGTACTTC. Amino acids: CSVDVGNRGRETQYF.

This clone occurred a few times. The gene calls are TRBV24-1 and TRBJ2-7, with a weak D call TRBD2 (7 bases). CDR1 is KGHDR and CDR2 is SFDVKD in the germline V gene. This CDR3 has 16 amino acids. Between the trimmed V and J ends, which lost 5 bases and 5 bases, there was a span of 21 bases. The CDR3 loop reads CATSAQAAGAFHEQYF. In DNA, the CDR3 is TGTGCCACCAGTGCCCAGGCGGCGGGGGCTTTCCACGAGCAGTACTTC.

Only one count was recorded for this clone. The chain joins TRBV29-1 to TRBJ2-2; perhaps TRBD2 as D (5 bases). The CDR3 runs to 13 residues. Germline V gene sequence: CDR1 SQVTM, CDR2 ANQGSEA. Trimming removed 6 bases from V and 1 base from J, with 9 bases in between. CDR3 in DNA: TGCAGCGTGTCCGCGGGGAACACCGGGGAGCTGTTTTTT. It encodes CSVSAGNTGELFF.

The genes are TRBV7-8 and TRBJ2-2; no firm D call. Trimming stripped 6 bases from V and 5 bases from J, with 7 bases between. The CDR3 has 12 residues. Germline V CDR1 and CDR2: SGHVS, FQNEAQ. The CDR3 DNA follows: TGTGCCAGCAGTACATCGACCGGGGAGCTGTTTTTT. Translated: CASSTSTGELFF.

The CDR3 protein is CASSYGQGTEAFF. DNA for the CDR3: TGTGCCAGCAGTTACGGGCAAGGAACTGAAGCTTTCTTT. The chain couples TRBV6-5 to TRBJ1-1; no clear D. CDR1 and CDR2 (germline): MNHEY, SVGAGI. V dropped 2 bases and J dropped 5 bases, with 9 bases sitting between them. CDR3 length equals 13 residues.

The chain couples TRBV7-9 to TRBJ1-1; D is possibly TRBD1 (5 bases). The germline CDR1 and CDR2 sequences are SEHNR and FQNEAQ (reference sequence). V was clipped by 0 bases and J by 6 bases, with 11 bases between them. This CDR3 region has 14 residues. CDR3 DNA: TGTGCCAGCAGCTTAGCTCCAGGGAGGCCTGAAGCTTTCTTT. Residues: CASSLAPGRPEAFF.

The chain employs TRBV28 and TRBJ1-2; no firm D call. CDR3 size: 11 residues. The germline gives CDR1 MDHEN, CDR2 SYDVKM. The CDR3 spells CACGRAYGYTF. In DNA, the CDR3 is TGTGCATGCGGGAGGGCCTATGGCTACACCTTC.

The chain uses TRBV19 and TRBJ2-1; TRBD2 aligns across 12 bases. J lost 8 bases, V lost 3 bases, and 11 bases had no gene match. The length of the CDR3 is 17 residues. Germline V lookup: CDR1 LNHDA, CDR2 SQIVND (reference sequence). The CDR3 loop reads CASSMRWSSGRGHEQFF. CDR3 DNA: TGTGCCAGTAGTATGAGGTGGTCTAGCGGGAGGGGGCATGAGCAGTTCTTC.

This clone was detected only a few times. The rearrangement links TRBV6-2 or TRBV6-3 to TRBJ1-5; 8 bases match TRBD1. The trim removed 6 bases at V and 0 bases at J, leaving 4 bases unmatched. Germline V CDR1 and CDR2: MNHEY, SVGEGT. CDR3 length equals 15 residues. The CDR3 coding sequence is TGTGCCAGCAGCACAGGGGGTTATAGCAATCAGCCCCAGCATTTT. Protein: CASSTGGYSNQPQHF.

The J gene is TRBJ1-6, the V gene TRBV23-1, with a possible D match to TRBD1 (5 bases). TRBV23-1 is known as an ORF, though its function is uncertain. The CDR3 covers 16 residues. Trimming removed 4 bases from V and 7 bases from J, with 17 bases in between. The CDR3 sequence is CASSLSRQMENSPLHF. The CDR3 coding sequence is TGCGCCAGCAGTCTATCGAGACAGATGGAAAATTCACCCCTCCACTTT.

The gene calls are TRBV7-2 and TRBJ1-2; D is perhaps TRBD1 (6 bases). Trimming took off 5 bases at V and 2 bases at J, with 12 bases between the two ends. Germline assignment: CDR1 SGHTA and CDR2 FQGNSA. The CDR3 extends over 14 amino acids. The CDR3 DNA reads TGTGCCAGCAGCGTAACAGGGATAAACTATGGCTACACCTTC. It encodes CASSVTGINYGYTF.

The V and J genes are TRBV5-1 and TRBJ2-1, with 8 positions matching TRBD2. Losses at the gene ends were 0 bases for V and 9 bases for J; bases not matched to a gene: 5. The germline gives CDR1 SGHRS, CDR2 YFSETQ. CDR3 length equals 14 residues. The CDR3 region is CASSLGLAIGEQFF. The CDR3 DNA sequence: TGCGCCAGCAGCTTGGGACTAGCGATCGGTGAGCAGTTCTTC.

The chain uses TRBV6-1 and TRBJ1-2, with TRBD1 matching 7 bases. The CDR3 covers 13 residues. CDR1 and CDR2 (germline): MNHNS, SASEGT. V was pared by 2 bases and J by 8 bases, with 5 bases of the junction left unmatched. Here the CDR3 reads CASSEQGVGGYTF. CDR3 nucleotide sequence: TGTGCCAGCAGTGAACAGGGGGTAGGAGGCTACACCTTC.

This clone was seen a few times. The rearrangement links TRBV5-6 to TRBJ1-1; a weak D match, TRBD1 (6 bases). CDR1 SGHDT and CDR2 YYEEEE come from the germline V gene. This CDR3 is 15 amino acids long. Trimming cost V 2 bases and J 0 bases, with 11 bases left between them. The CDR3 DNA sequence: TGTGCCAGCAGCTTTCGACAGGCCCTGAACACTGAAGCTTTCTTT. It codes for CASSFRQALNTEAFF. Variable domain in full (rest from reference TRBV5-6 and TRBJ1-1): DAGVTQSPTHLIKTRGQQVTLRCSPKSGHDTVSWYQQALGQGPQFIFQYYEEEERQRGNFPDRFSGHQFPNYSSELNVNALLLGDSALYLCASSFRQALNTEAFFGQGTRLTVV.

The chain is built from TRBV28 and TRBJ1-1, with 9 bases fitting TRBD1. The CDR3 is made up of 15 amino acids. Germline loops: CDR1 MDHEN, CDR2 SYDVKM. V lost 7 bases, J lost 3 bases, and 9 bases stayed unmatched. Here the CDR3 DNA reads TGTGCCAGCAACCATAGGGGACAGGGCTACACTGAAGCTTTCTTT. Its translation: CASNHRGQGYTEAFF.

This sequence joins TRBV6-6 and TRBJ1-4; maybe TRBD1 (5 bases). CDR1 is MNHNY, CDR2 SVGAGI, per germline (reference sequence). V shed 5 bases and J shed 3 bases, with 10 bases lying between them. This CDR3 spans 14 amino acids. In nucleotides, the CDR3 is TGTGCCAGCAGTCCCAGGGTCCCTAATGAAAAACTGTTTTTT. This encodes CASSPRVPNEKLFF.

The rearrangement joins TRBV5-1 to TRBJ1-2; weak D call: TRBD1 (6 bases). CDR1 and CDR2 from the germline V gene are SGHRS and YFSETQ. The CDR3 is 15 amino acids. The V and J ends lost 1 base and 0 bases respectively, with 10 bases between them. CDR3 DNA sequence: TGCGCCAGCAGCTTGTCAGCAGGGGCTAACTATGGCTACACCTTC. This translates into CASSLSAGANYGYTF.

The chain links TRBV2 to TRBJ1-5; 8 nucleotides agree with TRBD1. The V segment lost 6 bases and the J segment 7 bases; nucleotides outside the gene matches: 8. CDR3 length: 14 residues. Germline CDR1 and CDR2: SNHLY and FYNNEI. This CDR3 reads CASSKGRGQQPQHF. CDR3 DNA: TGTGCCAGCAGCAAGGGCAGGGGGCAACAGCCCCAGCATTTT. The entire variable domain, with the rest obtained from reference TRBV2 and TRBJ1-5, is as follows: EPEVTQTPSHQVTQMGQEVILRCVPISNHLYFYWYRQILGQKVEFLVSFYNNEISEKSEIFDDQFSVERPDGSNFTLKIRSTKLEDSAMYFCASSKGRGQQPQHFGDGTRLSIL.

The CDR3 coding sequence is TGTGCCAGCAGCTGGAGACTAGGAGAGACCCAGTACTTC. It is translated as CASSWRLGETQYF. V is TRBV7-2 and J is TRBJ2-5, with D perhaps TRBD2 (6 bases). The CDR3 is 13 amino acids. Trimming removed 4 bases from V and 4 bases from J, with 10 bases in between. Germline CDR1 and CDR2: SGHTA and FQGNSA.

This clone was counted a few times. The CDR3 coding sequence is TGTGCCAGCGCATCCCCCCGGGGTAATGGCTACACCTTC. Translation: CASASPRGNGYTF. This chain joins TRBV6-5 and TRBJ1-2; unclear D gene. The CDR3 is 13 amino acids. Looked up from germline, CDR1 is MNHEY and CDR2 is SVGAGI. V was pared by 8 bases and J by 6 bases, with 16 bases between.

The V call is TRBV27, the J call TRBJ2-1, with D perhaps TRBD1 (5 bases). The CDR3 covers 14 residues. Trimming took off 6 bases at V and 6 bases at J, with 15 bases between the two ends. Germline values: CDR1 MNHEY, CDR2 SMNVEV (reference sequence). In DNA, the CDR3 is TGTGCCAGCAGCCGACAGCGCGGCCCCAATGAGCAGTTCTTC. This codes for CASSRQRGPNEQFF.

The J gene is TRBJ2-2, the V gene TRBV18, with D possibly matching TRBD2 (5 bases). Germline CDR1 KGHSH, CDR2 LQKENI. The V and J ends lost 6 bases and 5 bases respectively, with 19 bases between them. The CDR3 contains 16 residues. The CDR3 DNA is TGTGCCAGCTCTCTACTCCTGGGCCGGGGAACCGGGGAGCTGTTTTTT. As protein: CASSLLLGRGTGELFF.

The rearrangement joins TRBV10-2 to TRBJ1-2; TRBD1 matches 10 bases. Germline CDR1 reads WSHSY; CDR2 reads SAAADI. The CDR3 loop spans 15 amino acids. J was trimmed by 8 bases and V by 4 bases; bases with no gene match: 10. Here the CDR3 DNA reads TGCGCCAGCAGTGTCCGGGACAGGGGTTCTGGAGGCTACACCTTC. Its translation is CASSVRDRGSGGYTF.